Shown below are 12 T cell receptor beta chains from a single sample sequenced in a study of blood T cell repertoires in COVID-19. Assay used: immunoSEQ multiplex PCR; TCRdb lists only in-frame clones, some missing. This table has over 70,000 clones, about 74% appearing once. Input material: peripheral blood. The receptors stem from a human donor in a cohort sampled during active COVID-19.

The chain employs TRBV5-5 and TRBJ1-5, with a weak D call TRBD1 (6 bases). V was pared by 2 bases and J by 3 bases, with 12 bases between. The CDR3 has 15 residues. From germline, CDR1 is SGHKS and CDR2 YYEKEE (reference sequence). DNA of the CDR3: TGTGCCAGCAGCTTTACCGGACAGATCAATCAGCCCCAGCATTTT. Encoded protein: CASSFTGQINQPQHF.

This clone was counted at least ten times. CDR3 amino acids: CASNPTGKGTEAFF. The CDR3 nucleotides are TGTGCCAGCAACCCGACAGGGAAGGGTACTGAAGCTTTCTTT. This chain joins TRBV27 and TRBJ1-1; TRBD1 agrees at 7 bases. The J segment lost 5 bases and the V segment lost 7 bases, leaving 10 bases of the junction unmatched. The CDR3 sequence is 14 residues long. From germline, CDR1 is MNHEY and CDR2 SMNVEV (reference sequence).

The table lists this clone with a few counts. The chain carries TRBV7-9 and TRBJ2-7; 8 positions match TRBD1. CDR1 SEHNR and CDR2 FQNEAQ come from the germline V gene (reference sequence). The CDR3 is 13 amino acids. The V segment lost 7 bases and the J segment 5 bases; nucleotides outside the gene matches: 7. The CDR3 coding sequence is TGTGCCAGCACTTACCAGGGGGCCGACGAGCAGTACTTC. Translation: CASTYQGADEQYF.

The V and J genes are TRBV28 and TRBJ2-1; D call uncertain. V lost 7 bases and J lost 0, with 7 bases in between. CDR1 and CDR2 (germline): MDHEN, SYDVKM. CDR3 length: 13 residues. DNA of the CDR3: TGTGCCAGCACCCGGAGCTCCTACAATGAGCAGTTCTTC. It specifies CASTRSSYNEQFF.

The chain has TRBV20-1 and TRBJ2-1; 12 bases fit TRBD2. Trimming at V came to 3 bases and at J to 7 bases, leaving 19 bases not matched to a gene. Per the germline V gene, CDR1 is DFQATT and CDR2 is SNEGSKA (reference sequence). The CDR3 is made up of 19 amino acids. Written as DNA, the CDR3 is TGCAGTGCTAGTACCCTCTGGGCTAGCGGGAGGGCCGGGATAAATGAGCAGTTCTTC. This translates into CSASTLWASGRAGINEQFF.

The chain employs TRBV12-3 or TRBV12-4 and TRBJ2-7, with TRBD1 identical over 7 bases. The CDR3 loop spans 13 amino acids. V dropped 3 bases and J dropped 3; count of bases not matched to a gene: 2. CDR3 protein: CASSLTGFYEQYF. In DNA form, the CDR3 reads TGTGCCAGCAGTTTGACAGGGTTCTACGAGCAGTACTTC.

This rearrangement joins TRBV5-8 to TRBJ2-1, with 7 bases aligning to TRBD2. The CDR3 contains 13 residues. The V and J ends lost 6 bases and 3 bases, in that order; junction bases with no gene match: 3. CDR1 is SGHTS and CDR2 is YDEGEE in the germline V gene. The CDR3 bases are TGTGCCAGCAATGAGCGGGGCTACAATGAGCAGTTCTTC. Its protein is CASNERGYNEQFF.

The chain combines TRBV28 with TRBJ2-7; D is undetermined. This CDR3 has 11 residues. Germline V gene data show CDR1 as MDHEN and CDR2 as SYDVKM. The V end lost 7 bases, the J end lost 3 bases, and 7 bases lay between the germline ends. As DNA, the CDR3 is TGTGCCAGCAATAGATACTACGAGCAGTACTTC. Protein product: CASNRYYEQYF.

This sequence joins TRBV19 and TRBJ1-1; D is possibly TRBD1 (5 bases). The V gene lost 5 bases and the J gene lost 1 base, with 8 bases spanning the gap. Germline values: CDR1 LNHDA, CDR2 SQIVND (reference sequence). The CDR3 consists of 13 residues. CDR3 in amino acids: CASSLTANTEAFF. For the CDR3, the DNA is TGTGCCAGTAGTCTGACAGCGAACACTGAAGCTTTCTTT.

The J gene is TRBJ1-2, the V gene TRBV11-2, with D tentatively TRBD1 (6 bases). V lost 3 bases and J 4 bases, leaving 12 bases between the germline ends. Germline V gives CDR1 SGHAT, CDR2 FQNNGV. The length of the CDR3 is 14 residues. CDR3: CASSLSGVGYGYTF. In DNA form, the CDR3 reads TGTGCCAGCAGCTTGTCAGGGGTCGGCTATGGCTACACCTTC.

This rearrangement joins TRBV7-9 to TRBJ1-4; a possible D gene is TRBD1 (5 bases). Germline V gene sequence: CDR1 SEHNR, CDR2 FQNEAQ (reference sequence). The V end lost 11 bases, the J end lost 3 bases, and 13 bases lay between the germline ends. The CDR3 covers 13 residues. This chain's CDR3 is CAGGGEANEKLFF. DNA for the CDR3: TGTGCCGGCGGGGGGGAGGCTAATGAAAAACTGTTTTTT. The full variable domain, with the rest looked up from reference TRBV7-9 and TRBJ1-4, is DTGVSQNPRHKITKRGQNVTFRCDPISEHNRLYWYRQTLGQGPEFLTYFQNEAQLEKSRLLSDRFSAERPKGSFSTLEIQRTEQGDSAMYLCAGGGEANEKLFFGSGTQLSVL.

The CDR3 nucleotides are TGTGCCATCAGGGACAGGGGGGGTACAGATACGCAGTATTTT. Translation: CAIRDRGGTDTQYF. This chain connects TRBV10-3 to TRBJ2-3, with 10 bases matching TRBD1. The V and J ends lost 6 bases and 3 bases, in that order; junction bases with no gene match: 3. CDR1 is ENHRY and CDR2 is SYGVKD in the germline V gene. This CDR3 has 14 residues.